This paragraph reports one T cell receptor beta chain. This record belongs to a study of Ad26.COV2.S vaccination and SARS-CoV-2 variants. Indicated treatment: some 20 received Ad26.COV2.S at low or high dose, single or two shots; several received placebo; per-sample allocation not given. Specimen acquisition occurred on day 63 following the initial vaccine or placebo injection. The shot given was an Ad26 vector that makes Wuhan-strain SARS-CoV-2 spike. The protocol was immunoSEQ multiplex PCR, while the TCRdb copy is restricted to in-frame clones and leaves out a portion. The profile shows 300,000 to 350,000 clones, around nine tenths of them singletons. Looked up from germline, CDR1 is MDHEN and CDR2 is SYDVKM. The CDR3 is made up of 12 amino acids. Trimming pared 4 bases from V and 3 bases from J, leaving 7 bases between.

Sequencing was performed on peripheral blood, taken in a trial of Ad26.COV2.S vaccine versus placebo. The chain links TRBV28 to TRBJ2-7; unclear D gene. The sequence derives from a person between 18 and 65 years old who received the Ad26.COV2.S COVID-19 vaccine or a placebo. Written as DNA, the CDR3 is TGTGCCAGCAGTTCCATCTTCTACGAGCAGTACTTC. Its translation: CASSSIFYEQYF. The full variable domain, rest sourced from reference TRBV28 and TRBJ2-7, is DVKVTQSSRYLVKRTGEKVFLECVQDMDHENMFWYRQDPGLGLRLIYFSYDVKMKEKGDIPEGYSVSREKKERFSLILESASTNQTSMYLCASSSIFYEQYFGPGTRLTVT.